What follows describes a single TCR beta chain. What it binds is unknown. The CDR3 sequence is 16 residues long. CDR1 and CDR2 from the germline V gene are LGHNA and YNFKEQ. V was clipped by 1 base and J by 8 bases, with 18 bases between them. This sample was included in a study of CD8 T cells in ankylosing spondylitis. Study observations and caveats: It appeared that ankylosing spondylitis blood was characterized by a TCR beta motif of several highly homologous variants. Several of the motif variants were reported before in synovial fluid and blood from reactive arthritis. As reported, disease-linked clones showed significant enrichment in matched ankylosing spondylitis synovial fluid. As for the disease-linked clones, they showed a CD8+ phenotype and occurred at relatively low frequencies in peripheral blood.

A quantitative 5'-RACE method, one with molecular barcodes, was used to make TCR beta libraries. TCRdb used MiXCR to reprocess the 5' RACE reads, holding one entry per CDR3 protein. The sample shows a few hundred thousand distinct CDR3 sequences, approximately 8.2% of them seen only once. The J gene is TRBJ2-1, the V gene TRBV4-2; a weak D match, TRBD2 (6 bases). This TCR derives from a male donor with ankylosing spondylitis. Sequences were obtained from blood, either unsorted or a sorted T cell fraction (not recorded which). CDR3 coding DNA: TGTGCCAGCAGCCAAGTGCGGGGACCGGGCTCCCATGAGCAGTTCTTC. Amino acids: CASSQVRGPGSHEQFF.